One sample yielded the 21 T cell receptor beta chains listed below, sequenced in a study of cytomegalovirus exposure and HLA in healthy donors. Amplification used 60 Vbeta primers and 13 Jbeta primers. Sequenced by immunoSEQ multiplex PCR; TCRdb stores in-frame clones only, minus some. This sample's table has over 200,000 clones. Source material: PBMCs. All receptors come from a woman between 25 and 40 years old in good health and CMV-seropositive.

CDR3: CASSSLSGGIQETQYF. Here the CDR3 DNA reads TGTGCCAGCAGTTCTCTTAGCGGGGGAATCCAAGAGACCCAGTACTTC. This chain links TRBV27 with TRBJ2-5; 9 positions agree with TRBD2. The junction had 7 bases not matched to a gene; V was cut back by 4 bases and J by 1 base. Germline values: CDR1 MNHEY, CDR2 SMNVEV (reference sequence). This CDR3 spans 16 amino acids.

The chain has TRBV4-1 and TRBJ2-1, with TRBD2 as a possible D gene (6 bases). CDR1 is MGHRA, CDR2 YSYEKL, per germline. The CDR3 length is 17 residues. Trimming removed 1 base from V and 4 bases from J, with 17 bases in between. CDR3 DNA: TGCGCCAGCAGCCAAGTCGGCTCTAGCGTGGGGTACAATGAGCAGTTCTTC. Its translation: CASSQVGSSVGYNEQFF.

CDR3: CASSQDLGPLYQETQYF. The CDR3 DNA is TGTGCCAGCAGCCAAGATCTTGGCCCGTTGTACCAAGAGACCCAGTACTTC. V usage is TRBV14 and J usage is TRBJ2-5; D not resolved. Germline V lookup: CDR1 SGHDN, CDR2 FVKESK. This CDR3 comprises 17 residues. Trimming removed 0 bases from V and 0 bases from J, with 14 bases in between.

The V gene is TRBV6-5, the J gene TRBJ2-1; D remains unclear. Between the trimmed V and J ends, which lost 0 bases and 8 bases, there was a span of 17 bases. The CDR3 is 16 amino acids. Germline V CDR1 and CDR2: MNHEY, SVGAGI. The CDR3 region has the DNA TGTGCCAGCAGTTACTCCACCGCATCCCCTACCGATGAGCAGTTCTTC. The encoded protein is CASSYSTASPTDEQFF.

The J gene is TRBJ2-1, the V gene TRBV28; TRBD2 agrees at 11 bases. The J segment lost 5 bases and the V segment lost 7 bases, leaving 10 bases of the junction unmatched. This CDR3 spans 16 amino acids. CDR1 is MDHEN, CDR2 SYDVKM, per germline. CDR3 protein: CASTSATSGDNNEQFF. In DNA form, the CDR3 reads TGTGCCAGCACCTCTGCGACTAGCGGGGACAACAATGAGCAGTTCTTC.

The rearrangement uses TRBV19 and TRBJ2-7, with D perhaps matching TRBD2 (5 bases). Germline CDR1 and CDR2: LNHDA and SQIVND (reference sequence). There are 13 residues in the CDR3. The V end lost 0 bases, the J end lost 4 bases, and 7 bases lay between the germline ends. The CDR3 region has the DNA TGTGCCAGTAGTATAGACGGACTTTACGAGCAGTACTTC. This gives the protein CASSIDGLYEQYF. Drawing the rest from reference TRBV19 and TRBJ2-7, the complete variable domain is DGGITQSPKYLFRKEGQNVTLSCEQNLNHDAMYWYRQDPGQGLRLIYYSQIVNDFQKGDIAEGYSVSREKKESFPLTVTSAQKNPTAFYLCASSIDGLYEQYFGPGTRLTVT.

A note on this clone: This specimen includes other DNA sequences encoding the same CDR3. This sequence joins TRBV11-2 and TRBJ2-3; 8 nucleotides align to TRBD2. The CDR3 contains 16 residues. Germline trimming cut 2 bases from V and 1 base from J; bases unmatched to any gene: 5. CDR1 and CDR2 from the germline V gene are SGHAT and FQNNGV. CDR3 sequence: CASSLRLAGGTDTQYF. The CDR3, as DNA: TGTGCCAGCAGCTTAAGGCTAGCGGGTGGCACAGATACGCAGTATTTT.

Here the CDR3 DNA reads TGTGCCAGCAGTTTAGGAGGGAAACAGCCCCAGCATTTT. This sequence encodes CASSLGGKQPQHF. The chain recombines TRBV27 with TRBJ1-5; D uncertain. Germline loops: CDR1 MNHEY, CDR2 SMNVEV (reference sequence). The length of the CDR3 is 13 residues. Trimming removed 2 bases from V and 7 bases from J, with 9 bases in between.

V is TRBV5-1 and J is TRBJ1-2; perhaps TRBD1 as D (6 bases). The CDR3 runs 15 residues. Deletions cut 2 bases from V and 0 bases from J, with 11 bases between. Looked up from germline, CDR1 is SGHRS and CDR2 is YFSETQ. CDR3 region: CASSFGDRPNYGYTF. CDR3 coding DNA: TGCGCCAGCAGCTTTGGTGACAGGCCTAACTATGGCTACACCTTC. Complete variable domain (other parts from reference TRBV5-1 and TRBJ1-2): KAGVTQTPRYLIKTRGQQVTLSCSPISGHRSVSWYQQTPGQGLQFLFEYFSETQRNKGNFPGRFSGRQFSNSRSEMNVSTLELGDSALYLCASSFGDRPNYGYTFGSGTRLTVV.

This sequence joins TRBV2 and TRBJ2-7, with D unclear. V lost 7 bases, J lost 3 bases, and 13 bases lay in between. The CDR3 sequence is 13 residues long. The germline gives CDR1 SNHLY, CDR2 FYNNEI. The CDR3 DNA follows: TGTGCCAGCACTGAGAGCCCTCGCTACGAGCAGTACTTC. Translation gives CASTESPRYEQYF.

The gene calls are TRBV18 and TRBJ2-5, with D perhaps TRBD1 (6 bases). V was shortened by 3 bases and J by 0 bases, with 26 bases between the two germline ends. The germline CDR1 and CDR2 sequences are KGHSH and LQKENI. The CDR3 is 20 amino acids. The CDR3 protein is CASSPSDLAGAERYQETQYF. The CDR3 DNA follows: TGTGCCAGCTCACCTTCTGACCTGGCAGGGGCCGAGCGATACCAAGAGACCCAGTACTTC.

V is TRBV7-2 and J is TRBJ1-1, with 7 bases fitting TRBD1. Germline lookup yields CDR1 SGHTA and CDR2 FQGNSA. This CDR3 region has 15 residues. Germline trimming cut 5 bases from V and 1 base from J; bases unmatched to any gene: 7. The CDR3 region has the DNA TGTGCCAGCAGCGGTCACAGGGGTAGGAACACTGAAGCTTTCTTT. Translating gives CASSGHRGRNTEAFF.

The gene calls are TRBV28 and TRBJ1-3, with a tentative D call TRBD1 (6 bases). CDR1 and CDR2 from the germline V gene are MDHEN and SYDVKM. Trimming took off 4 bases at V and 0 bases at J, with 19 bases between the two ends. The CDR3 covers 18 residues. The CDR3 region has the DNA TGTGCCAGCAGTTCCCACGGGGCAGGGGTGGACTCTGGAAACACCATATATTTT. It specifies CASSSHGAGVDSGNTIYF.

V and J are TRBV9 and TRBJ2-2, with D perhaps matching TRBD1 (8 bases). V was cut by 3 bases and J by 3 bases, with 15 bases left in between. Germline values: CDR1 SGDLS, CDR2 YYNGEE. This CDR3 is built from 16 residues. The CDR3 protein is CASSATTGGDTGELFF. DNA for the CDR3: TGTGCCAGCAGCGCGACAACAGGGGGGGACACCGGGGAGCTGTTTTTT.

This sequence joins TRBV6-1 and TRBJ2-1; TRBD1 agrees at 7 bases. From germline, CDR1 is MNHNS and CDR2 SASEGT. This CDR3 spans 13 amino acids. CDR3 sequence reads: CAYGQESYNEQFF. Written as DNA, the CDR3 is TGTGCTTACGGACAGGAGTCCTACAATGAGCAGTTCTTC.

The V and J genes are TRBV19 and TRBJ1-1; D ambiguous. Trimming pared 9 bases from V and 5 bases from J, leaving 10 bases between. CDR1 is LNHDA and CDR2 is SQIVND in the germline V gene (reference sequence). The CDR3 length is 11 residues. The CDR3 nucleotides are TGTGCCAGCCAGACAAGGACTGAAGCTTTCTTT. It is translated as CASQTRTEAFF.

The J gene is TRBJ2-1, the V gene TRBV19, with 11 bases fitting TRBD2. This CDR3 spans 15 amino acids. J gave up 7 bases and V 6 bases, and 8 bases lay outside the gene matches. Germline V lookup: CDR1 LNHDA, CDR2 SQIVND (reference sequence). The CDR3 DNA reads TGTGCCAGTAGGGATCTAGCGGGGGGTTTTAATGAGCAGTTCTTC. It encodes CASRDLAGGFNEQFF.

The chain carries TRBV10-3 and TRBJ2-2; TRBD2 is a possible D gene (7 bases). Trimming removed 6 bases from V and 3 bases from J, with 20 bases in between. Looked up from germline, CDR1 is ENHRY and CDR2 is SYGVKD. This CDR3 region has 17 residues. CDR3 residues: CAISSTGAGAYTGELFF. The CDR3 bases are TGTGCCATCAGCTCAACGGGGGCGGGGGCATACACCGGGGAGCTGTTTTTT.

The genes are TRBV19 and TRBJ1-2; weak D call: TRBD1 (5 bases). V was cut by 8 bases and J by 1 base, with 14 bases left in between. The CDR3 sequence is 14 residues long. The germline gives CDR1 LNHDA, CDR2 SQIVND (reference sequence). The CDR3 protein is CASQRGSNNYGYTF. CDR3 bases: TGTGCCAGTCAGCGGGGCAGCAATAACTATGGCTACACCTTC.

This sequence joins TRBV9 and TRBJ2-2, with no clear D. This CDR3 has 13 residues. The germline gives CDR1 SGDLS, CDR2 YYNGEE. Trimming took off 0 bases at V and 5 bases at J, with 5 bases between the two ends. The CDR3 region has the DNA TGTGCCAGCAGCGTAGTCGGGACCGGGGAGCTGTTTTTT. It translates to CASSVVGTGELFF.

CDR3 coding DNA: TGTGCCAGCTCACCACGGCAGGGCAGCTCCTACAATGAGCAGTTCTTC. Residues: CASSPRQGSSYNEQFF. The chain carries TRBV18 and TRBJ2-1; a weak D match, TRBD1 (5 bases). Germline CDR1 and CDR2: KGHSH and LQKENI. The CDR3 runs 16 residues. V was trimmed by 1 base and J by 0 bases, leaving 10 bases between them.